This T cell receptor beta chain was identified during a study of T cell responses to AZD1222 COVID-19 vaccine (dated by TCRdb to the early 2020s). Regarding the complete study: AZD1222 recipients with second doses at about 4 weeks or about 12 weeks were pooled, because spike-specific TCR depth and breadth did not differ between schedules. TCR sequencing was performed for roughly 250 trial participants, of whom 207 were given two doses of AZD1222 and about 25 were given two doses of MenACWY control vaccine. Trial participants were enrolled into age subgroups of 18-55, 56-69 and 70-plus years, which contained about 150, 27 and 61 TCR-sequenced participants, respectively.

A word on this clone: No cognate antigen has been identified for it. No base quality information exists; no much larger clone differs at one position. This specimen includes other DNA sequences encoding the same CDR3.

The study at large found these results: In the small 56-69-year group, the increase in depth fell short of significance, most likely because of low power. After two AZD1222 doses, spike-specific TCR breadth and depth were significantly higher than at day 0 and than in MenACWY recipients. No day 14 peak-response samples were available, so repertoires were characterized only after the peak T cell response. Most participants were white British and females outnumbered males, and the authors suggested that clonal diversity may have been underestimated. Nearly half of unique spike-specific TCRs reportedly recognized epitopes outside regions mutated in the B.1.351 and B.1.1.7 variants. Only five or six AZD1222 recipients were SARS-CoV-2 seropositive at baseline, limiting conclusions about previously exposed vaccinees. The vaccine-associated CD4 TCRs covered the entire spike protein, and the dominant responses fell in regions 160-218 and 743-854.

The CDR3 has 13 amino acids, counting the end cysteine and phenylalanine. Only the CDR3 DNA is retained, 39 bases long and in frame from the first base. V sheds 3 bases and J sheds 1 base, leaving 7 bases between their ends. Per the publication, the time point label means: baseline before first vaccination. Vaccinee samples came from UK trials COV001 and COV002, including a single-blind randomized controlled phase 2/3 trial of AZD1222 (ChAdOx1 nCoV-19) in healthy adults. For TCRbeta chain sequencing, PBMC samples were collected from trial participants at day 0 and at day 28 after the second dose. The CDR3 regions of human TCRbeta chains were analyzed by immunosequencing. Per the source publication's procedure: TCRs in the repertoires were matched against a reference library of SARS-CoV-2-specific TCRs that had been generated with the MIRA antigen-specificity platform. Breadth was defined as the fraction of unique TCRs that were SARS-CoV-2-associated, and depth was defined as the fraction of total T cells that were SARS-CoV-2-associated. Each spike-specific TCR was assigned to its reactive spike region and to a CD4 or CD8 class using the MIRA data. Log10-transformed breadth and depth values were compared by one-way ANOVA with Sidak's multiple comparisons tests. TCRdb mirrors the immuneACCESS table, restricted to in-frame sequences. Some clones are absent from its copies; in checked studies, under half trace to an unresolved V gene, and the reason for the others is unknown. The V and J calls and clone size come from that table; D and trimming were worked out from the DNA. Counted in this sample were 140,000 to 150,000 clones; 85% to 90% of them appeared once. Together, the top ten hold about 1.5% of the sample.

Recombination linked TRBV12-3 or TRBV12-4 to TRBJ2-7; no D gene is confidently identified. This clonotype was sampled from an adult in good health. Material: peripheral blood, obtained on day 0 of AZD1222 vaccination. CDR3 sequence: CASSLVPSYEQYF. The DNA sequence reads TGTGCCAGCAGTTTGGTTCCTTCCTACGAGCAGTACTTC.